Sequencing of this T cell receptor (beta chain) was carried out in a study of blood T cell repertoires in COVID-19. The wider study: Spain, Italy and the United States supplied samples that represented acute and convalescent COVID-19. The cDNA or gDNA used as material had been derived from T cells, B-cell-depleted T cells, or PBMCs.

In the original workflow: Reference gene primer amplification in the assay estimated nucleated cell counts. Some clones are missing from TCRdb's copy, which holds only in-frame ones; the method was immunoSEQ multiplex PCR. The DNA was the basis for D and trimming; V, J and clone size are from that table. The sample records some 190,000 clones, roughly 86% being singletons. The trim removed 7 bases at V and 7 bases at J, leaving 8 bases unmatched. CDR1 and CDR2 (germline): SGHRS, YFSETQ. The CDR3 runs 13 residues. The chain joins TRBV5-1 to TRBJ2-1, with TRBD1 matching 7 bases. Material: peripheral blood. The origin of this receptor is a woman in her 70s with active or convalescent COVID-19. As DNA, the CDR3 is TGCGCCAGCCATTCCGACAGGGCAAATGAGCAGTTCTTC. Its protein is CASHSDRANEQFF.